The rows below give T cell receptor beta chains drawn from one sample of a study of blood T cells in healthy people across ages. From the 5' RACE reads, TCRdb called clonotypes with MiXCR, one entry per CDR3 protein. The sample records 450,000 to 700,000 distinct CDR3 sequences, approximately 30% being singletons. The material sequenced was blood. Receptors originate from a woman in her sixties or seventies in good health. Each CDR3 is given with its conserved first and last residue. A D gene is named only where the DNA matches it firmly. Not every row has a clone size; where given, it reads once, few, many or a size class.

d_gene: -; v_gene: TRBV7-9; abundance: -; j_gene: TRBJ1-1; CDR3aa: CASSPSGRVNTEAFF; CDR3nt: TGTGCCAGCAGCCCATCTGGACGGGTGAACACTGAAGCCTTCTTT
d_gene: -; v_gene: TRBV3-1; abundance: few; j_gene: TRBJ2-7; CDR3aa: CASSQVVSSYEQYF; CDR3nt: TGTGCCAGCAGCCAAGTGGTCAGCTCATACGAGCAGTACTTC
d_gene: -; v_gene: TRBV20-1; abundance: few; j_gene: TRBJ2-5; CDR3aa: CSARITGQETQYF; CDR3nt: TGCAGTGCTAGAATAACAGGTCAAGAGACCCAGTACTTC
d_gene: -; v_gene: TRBV27; abundance: -; j_gene: TRBJ1-6; CDR3aa: CASSLRTLNSPLHF; CDR3nt: TGTGCCAGCAGTCTGAGGACCCTGAATTCACCCCTCCACTTT
d_gene: -; v_gene: TRBV27; abundance: few; j_gene: TRBJ1-5; CDR3aa: CASSGPTDNQPQHF; CDR3nt: TGTGCCAGCAGTGGACCAACCGACAATCAGCCCCAGCATTTT
d_gene: -; v_gene: TRBV20-1; abundance: -; j_gene: TRBJ2-3; CDR3aa: CSASWTSGTDTQYF; CDR3nt: TGCAGTGCTAGTTGGACTTCGGGGACAGATACGCAGTATTTT
d_gene: -; v_gene: TRBV29-1; abundance: few; j_gene: TRBJ2-6; CDR3aa: CSVDPSSGANILTF; CDR3nt: TGCAGCGTTGATCCGAGCTCTGGGGCCAACATCCTGACTTTC
d_gene: -; v_gene: TRBV9; abundance: few; j_gene: TRBJ1-1; CDR3aa: CASSPQVGIMNTEAFF; CDR3nt: TGTGCCAGCAGCCCCCAGGTAGGGATCATGAACACTGAAGCTTTCTTT
d_gene: TRBD2; v_gene: TRBV5-1; abundance: once; j_gene: TRBJ2-3; CDR3aa: CASSPSGPDGTQYF; CDR3nt: TGCGCCAGCAGCCCTAGCGGGCCGGATGGTACGCAGTATTTT
d_gene: TRBD1; v_gene: TRBV7-2; abundance: -; j_gene: TRBJ1-2; CDR3aa: CASSFQGASHGYTF; CDR3nt: TGTGCCAGCAGCTTTCAGGGGGCAAGTCATGGCTACACCTTC
d_gene: -; v_gene: TRBV12-3/TRBV12-4; abundance: few; j_gene: TRBJ1-2; CDR3aa: CASSFEGDSGYTF; CDR3nt: TGTGCCAGCAGTTTTGAAGGGGACTCTGGCTACACCTTC
d_gene: -; v_gene: TRBV5-4; abundance: -; j_gene: TRBJ2-7; CDR3aa: CASSQDHGRVEEQYF; CDR3nt: TGCGCCAGCAGCCAAGATCACGGCAGGGTAGAGGAGCAGTACTTC
d_gene: -; v_gene: TRBV6-1; abundance: once; j_gene: TRBJ2-7; CDR3aa: CASLKGGYEQYF; CDR3nt: TGTGCCAGTTTAAAAGGGGGATACGAGCAGTACTTC
d_gene: TRBD1; v_gene: TRBV20-1; abundance: few; j_gene: TRBJ2-5; CDR3aa: CSARPQGTQETQYF; CDR3nt: TGCAGTGCTAGGCCACAGGGGACCCAAGAGACCCAGTACTTC
d_gene: -; v_gene: TRBV7-2; abundance: once; j_gene: TRBJ2-7; CDR3aa: CASSLDSVGYEQYF; CDR3nt: TGTGCCAGCAGCTTAGATAGTGTAGGCTACGAGCAGTACTTC
d_gene: TRBD1; v_gene: TRBV6-5; abundance: few; j_gene: TRBJ2-5; CDR3aa: CASKRRDSYEETQYF; CDR3nt: TGTGCCAGCAAACGTCGGGACAGTTACGAAGAGACCCAGTACTTC
d_gene: -; v_gene: TRBV5-5; abundance: many; j_gene: TRBJ2-1; CDR3aa: CASSRLGPNEQFF; CDR3nt: TGTGCCAGCAGCCGACTAGGCCCGAATGAGCAGTTCTTC
d_gene: -; v_gene: TRBV15; abundance: -; j_gene: TRBJ2-7; CDR3aa: CATSRGRDTPSEQYF; CDR3nt: TGTGCCACCAGCAGAGGTCGGGACACTCCGTCGGAGCAGTACTTC
d_gene: -; v_gene: TRBV11-2; abundance: -; j_gene: TRBJ2-1; CDR3aa: CASSLGLSSYSEQFF; CDR3nt: TGTGCCAGCAGCTTAGGGCTCAGCTCCTACAGTGAGCAGTTCTTC
d_gene: -; v_gene: TRBV12-3/TRBV12-4; abundance: many; j_gene: TRBJ2-1; CDR3aa: CASSLDPGRYNEQFF; CDR3nt: TGTGCCAGCAGCCTCGACCCCGGACGGTACAATGAGCAGTTCTTC
d_gene: TRBD1; v_gene: TRBV6-1; abundance: -; j_gene: TRBJ1-4; CDR3aa: CARAKGQGATNEKLFF; CDR3nt: TGTGCCAGGGCTAAAGGACAGGGGGCAACTAATGAAAAACTGTTTTTT
d_gene: -; v_gene: TRBV7-2; abundance: few; j_gene: TRBJ2-1; CDR3aa: CASSLLPRDEQFF; CDR3nt: TGTGCCAGCAGCTTACTGCCACGGGATGAGCAGTTCTTC
d_gene: TRBD1; v_gene: TRBV25-1; abundance: few; j_gene: TRBJ2-7; CDR3aa: CASSGTGQGYEQYF; CDR3nt: TGTGCCAGCAGTGGGACGGGACAGGGCTACGAGCAGTACTTC
d_gene: -; v_gene: TRBV7-2; abundance: -; j_gene: TRBJ2-5; CDR3aa: CASSLGRAPGKTQYF; CDR3nt: TGTGCCAGCAGCTTAGGGCGGGCTCCGGGAAAGACCCAGTACTTC
d_gene: -; v_gene: TRBV20-1; abundance: few; j_gene: TRBJ1-4; CDR3aa: CSALPDTNEKLFF; CDR3nt: TGCAGTGCCCTACCGGACACTAATGAAAAACTGTTTTTT
d_gene: -; v_gene: TRBV7-9; abundance: few; j_gene: TRBJ1-1; CDR3aa: CASSPLGRDTEAFF; CDR3nt: TGTGCCAGCAGCCCCCTAGGGCGGGACACTGAAGCTTTCTTT
d_gene: -; v_gene: TRBV29-1; abundance: few; j_gene: TRBJ2-1; CDR3aa: CSVERGTGGNEQFF; CDR3nt: TGCAGCGTTGAAAGGGGCACAGGAGGCAATGAGCAGTTCTTC
d_gene: -; v_gene: TRBV5-1; abundance: few; j_gene: TRBJ2-1; CDR3aa: CASSLSDTGEQFF; CDR3nt: TGCGCCAGCAGCTTATCTGATACAGGGGAGCAGTTCTTC
d_gene: -; v_gene: TRBV12-3/TRBV12-4; abundance: few; j_gene: TRBJ1-2; CDR3aa: CASTRFEGGGYTF; CDR3nt: TGTGCCAGCACCCGATTCGAAGGGGGAGGCTACACCTTC
d_gene: -; v_gene: TRBV11-3; abundance: few; j_gene: TRBJ1-1; CDR3aa: CASSPTAPHWDVMNTEAFF; CDR3nt: TGTGCCAGCAGCCCGACAGCGCCGCACTGGGACGTCATGAACACTGAAGCTTTCTTT
d_gene: -; v_gene: TRBV4-3; abundance: -; j_gene: TRBJ2-2; CDR3aa: CASSQDQGYTGELFF; CDR3nt: TGCGCCAGCAGCCAAGATCAAGGGTACACCGGGGAGCTGTTTTTT
d_gene: -; v_gene: TRBV9; abundance: few; j_gene: TRBJ1-4; CDR3aa: CASSVGAFEEKLFF; CDR3nt: TGTGCCAGCAGCGTAGGCGCATTCGAGGAAAAACTGTTTTTT
d_gene: -; v_gene: TRBV20-1; abundance: -; j_gene: TRBJ1-1; CDR3aa: CSALRFREAFF; CDR3nt: TGCAGTGCCCTCAGGTTCCGTGAAGCTTTCTTT
d_gene: -; v_gene: TRBV6-2/TRBV6-3; abundance: -; j_gene: TRBJ1-1; CDR3aa: CASSPTRASGTEAFF; CDR3nt: TGTGCCAGCAGTCCTACACGGGCGAGTGGGACTGAAGCTTTCTTT
d_gene: -; v_gene: TRBV20-1; abundance: -; j_gene: TRBJ1-1; CDR3aa: CSARRGRTEAFF; CDR3nt: TGCAGTGCCCGCAGAGGGAGAACTGAAGCTTTCTTT
d_gene: TRBD1; v_gene: TRBV10-3; abundance: -; j_gene: TRBJ2-3; CDR3aa: CAIDRGTDTQYF; CDR3nt: TGTGCCATCGACAGGGGGACAGATACACAGTATTTT
d_gene: -; v_gene: TRBV6-2/TRBV6-3; abundance: -; j_gene: TRBJ1-2; CDR3aa: CASSYADTGRGGYTF; CDR3nt: TGTGCCAGCAGTTACGCGGACACTGGACGGGGCGGCTACACCTTC
d_gene: TRBD2; v_gene: TRBV4-2; abundance: few; j_gene: TRBJ2-4; CDR3aa: CASSQSAGGKNIQYF; CDR3nt: TGTGCCAGCAGCCAAAGCGCGGGGGGCAAAAACATTCAGTACTTC
d_gene: -; v_gene: TRBV4-3; abundance: -; j_gene: TRBJ1-2; CDR3aa: CASSQEAGRANGYTF; CDR3nt: TGCGCCAGCAGCCAAGAGGCGGGCAGGGCGAATGGCTACACCTTC
d_gene: -; v_gene: TRBV7-9; abundance: few; j_gene: TRBJ1-3; CDR3aa: CASIMGAGNTIYF; CDR3nt: TGTGCCAGCATCATGGGGGCTGGAAACACCATATATTTT
d_gene: TRBD1; v_gene: TRBV3-1; abundance: few; j_gene: TRBJ1-1; CDR3aa: CASSPYQGAGTEAFF; CDR3nt: TGTGCCAGCAGCCCCTATCAGGGGGCAGGGACTGAAGCTTTCTTT
d_gene: TRBD2; v_gene: TRBV7-2; abundance: once; j_gene: TRBJ2-3; CDR3aa: CASSRTSGRWNTQYF; CDR3nt: TGTGCCAGCAGCCGGACTAGCGGGAGGTGGAATACGCAGTATTTT
d_gene: -; v_gene: TRBV4-1; abundance: once; j_gene: TRBJ2-1; CDR3aa: CASSQSVWGPQVEQFF; CDR3nt: TGCGCCAGCAGCCAATCGGTTTGGGGGCCTCAGGTTGAGCAGTTCTTC
d_gene: TRBD2; v_gene: TRBV4-3; abundance: few; j_gene: TRBJ2-2; CDR3aa: CASSQERGGPYTGELFF; CDR3nt: TGCGCCAGCAGCCAAGAGCGGGGGGGCCCATATACCGGGGAGCTGTTTTTT
d_gene: -; v_gene: TRBV6-5; abundance: -; j_gene: TRBJ1-3; CDR3aa: CASSYSGVPGNTIYF; CDR3nt: TGTGCCAGCAGTTACTCGGGGGTCCCTGGAAACACCATATATTTT
d_gene: -; v_gene: TRBV5-1; abundance: -; j_gene: TRBJ2-7; CDR3aa: CASSFQGIRYEQYF; CDR3nt: TGCGCCAGCAGCTTTCAGGGAATTCGGTACGAGCAGTACTTC
d_gene: TRBD2; v_gene: TRBV12-3/TRBV12-4; abundance: few; j_gene: TRBJ2-7; CDR3aa: CASSFRAGGLYF; CDR3nt: TGTGCCAGCAGTTTTAGGGCGGGGGGTCTGTACTTC
d_gene: -; v_gene: TRBV24-1; abundance: -; j_gene: TRBJ2-7; CDR3aa: CATSDLSGGREQYF; CDR3nt: TGTGCCACCAGTGATTTGAGCGGAGGGCGCGAGCAGTACTTC
d_gene: TRBD2; v_gene: TRBV7-3; abundance: -; j_gene: TRBJ2-7; CDR3aa: CASSEGLGRFHEQYF; CDR3nt: TGTGCCAGCAGCGAAGGACTAGGACGTTTTCACGAGCAGTACTTC
d_gene: -; v_gene: TRBV14; abundance: -; j_gene: TRBJ2-4; CDR3aa: CASSQGHSLLNIQYF; CDR3nt: TGTGCCAGCAGCCAAGGTCACAGCCTATTAAACATTCAGTACTTC
d_gene: -; v_gene: TRBV27; abundance: -; j_gene: TRBJ2-4; CDR3aa: CASSFITGTFKNIQYF; CDR3nt: TGTGCCAGCAGTTTCATTACAGGGACATTCAAAAACATTCAGTACTTC
d_gene: -; v_gene: TRBV7-9; abundance: -; j_gene: TRBJ1-2; CDR3aa: CASSKGQSYGYTF; CDR3nt: TGTGCCAGCAGCAAAGGACAGAGCTATGGCTACACCTTC
d_gene: -; v_gene: TRBV7-9; abundance: few; j_gene: TRBJ1-1; CDR3aa: CASSPTTLNTEAFF; CDR3nt: TGTGCCAGCAGCCCGACGACACTGAACACTGAAGCTTTCTTT
d_gene: TRBD1; v_gene: TRBV6-5; abundance: few; j_gene: TRBJ2-7; CDR3aa: CASRKFTGGGYEQYF; CDR3nt: TGTGCCAGCAGAAAATTTACAGGGGGTGGCTACGAGCAGTACTTC
d_gene: -; v_gene: TRBV6-5; abundance: -; j_gene: TRBJ2-3; CDR3aa: CASSSVGGSSTDTQYF; CDR3nt: TGTGCCAGCAGTTCCGTAGGGGGTTCTAGCACAGATACGCAGTATTTT
d_gene: -; v_gene: TRBV6-5; abundance: few; j_gene: TRBJ1-1; CDR3aa: CASSYSSGTPGTEAFF; CDR3nt: TGTGCCAGCAGTTATTCATCCGGGACTCCAGGCACTGAAGCTTTCTTT
d_gene: TRBD1; v_gene: TRBV10-3; abundance: -; j_gene: TRBJ2-7; CDR3aa: CAISSPRGEQYF; CDR3nt: TGTGCCATCAGCTCCCCCAGGGGGGAGCAGTACTTC
d_gene: -; v_gene: TRBV5-1; abundance: many; j_gene: TRBJ2-5; CDR3aa: CASSLGSKETQYF; CDR3nt: TGCGCCAGCAGCTTGGGTAGCAAAGAGACCCAGTACTTC
d_gene: TRBD1; v_gene: TRBV5-1; abundance: few; j_gene: TRBJ2-5; CDR3aa: CASSLGVTGDTYQETQYF; CDR3nt: TGCGCCAGCAGCTTGGGGGTTACAGGGGACACGTACCAAGAGACCCAGTACTTC